The entry below gives a single TCR beta chain sequence along with its context. Its antigen is not known. This specimen comes from a study of blood T cells in healthy people across ages. General study results and limits: Naive CD4+ cells and diversity were both higher in long-lived donors than in aged donors.

A J-beta primer mix and a sample-barcoded 5' primer were used in a second PCR of about 7 to 11 cycles. In TCRdb, the 5' RACE reads were re-called with MiXCR into one record per CDR3 protein. The table records more than 500,000 distinct CDR3 sequences, around 27% of them present only once. The CDR3 totals 17 residues. These same records also appear under a second study, on T cells of mothers and their children.

Specimen: blood. The receptor was isolated from a boy younger than 10 in good health. The chain uses TRBV21-1 and TRBJ2-7; TRBD2, the table's D call, lacks a check against the DNA. TRBV21-1 is recorded as a pseudogene. CDR3 amino acids: CASSTQGLAGGPYEQYF. The CDR3 nucleotides read TGTGCCAGCAGCACTCAGGGACTAGCGGGAGGGCCATACGAGCAGTACTTC.